The rows below give T cell receptor beta chains drawn from one sample of a study of quantifying T cell responses using KT2 cells. TCRdb itself ran the UMI-ligation and nested PCR reads through MiXCR, one entry per CDR3 protein. The sample yields 42,000 or so distinct CDR3 sequences, approximately 15% seen once. The sequenced sample was PBMCs spiked with cells of the T cell clone KT2. These receptors were collected from a human donor. CDR3s include the opening cysteine and the closing phenylalanine or tryptophan. A D gene is named only where the DNA matches it firmly. Some rows have no size entry. The others give once, few or many, or a class for an expanded clone.

NA	TRBV29-1	TRBJ2-5	13	NA	TGCAGCGCCAGCCAGGAGATCCAAGAGACCCAGTACTTC	CSASQEIQETQYF
NA	TRBV7-9	TRBJ2-2	15	few	TGTGCCAGCACCAAAAGGACGGATTACACCGGGGAGCTGTTTTTT	CASTKRTDYTGELFF
NA	TRBV12-3/TRBV12-4	TRBJ1-2	13	many	TGTGCCAGCAGTTTTCACCGAGAGAATGGCTACACCTTC	CASSFHRENGYTF
NA	TRBV12-3/TRBV12-4	TRBJ2-3	15	NA	TGTGCCAGCAGTCCCCCGGACAGAACCTCAGATACGCAGTATTTT	CASSPPDRTSDTQYF
TRBD1	TRBV20-1	TRBJ2-5	19	few	TGCAGTGCTAGAGATCCTGGACAGGGATTTACGGTGCCGCTAAGGACCCAGTACTTC	CSARDPGQGFTVPLRTQYF
TRBD2	TRBV2	TRBJ2-1	18	NA	TGTGCCAGCAGTGATCTGGGGACTAGCGGGGGGACCCCCAGCGAGCAGTTCTTC	CASSDLGTSGGTPSEQFF
NA	TRBV12-3/TRBV12-4	TRBJ1-1	12	few	TGTGCCAGCGCATCGTCCCACACTGAAGCTTTCTTT	CASASSHTEAFF
NA	TRBV7-9	TRBJ1-4	12	many	TGTGCCCCCACGGCCGTTAATGAAAAACTGTTTTTT	CAPTAVNEKLFF
NA	TRBV6-5	TRBJ2-7	12	few	TGTGCCAGCAGAAACACCCGCTACGAGCAGTACTTC	CASRNTRYEQYF
NA	TRBV5-1	TRBJ2-1	14	few	TGCGCCAGCAATCCGGCTAGCGCCAACAATGAGCAGTTCTTC	CASNPASANNEQFF
TRBD2	TRBV4-1	TRBJ2-3	17	few	TGCGCCAGCAGCCAGACCGGACTAGCGGGGAACACAGATACGCAGTATTTT	CASSQTGLAGNTDTQYF
NA	TRBV28	TRBJ2-3	12	NA	TGTGCCAGCAGTCCTTCCCATGGTACGCAGTATTTT	CASSPSHGTQYF
NA	TRBV20-1	TRBJ1-1	15	NA	TGCAGTGCCATAAAAATGTTACAGAGGAACACTGAAGCTTTCTTT	CSAIKMLQRNTEAFF
NA	TRBV20-1	TRBJ2-5	14	NA	TGCAGTGCCAACCCAAGTGAAGGACAAGAGACCCAGTACTTC	CSANPSEGQETQYF
NA	TRBV12-3/TRBV12-4	TRBJ2-5	14	few	TGTGCCAGCAGGCGGGACAGAAACCAAGAGACCCAGTACTTC	CASRRDRNQETQYF